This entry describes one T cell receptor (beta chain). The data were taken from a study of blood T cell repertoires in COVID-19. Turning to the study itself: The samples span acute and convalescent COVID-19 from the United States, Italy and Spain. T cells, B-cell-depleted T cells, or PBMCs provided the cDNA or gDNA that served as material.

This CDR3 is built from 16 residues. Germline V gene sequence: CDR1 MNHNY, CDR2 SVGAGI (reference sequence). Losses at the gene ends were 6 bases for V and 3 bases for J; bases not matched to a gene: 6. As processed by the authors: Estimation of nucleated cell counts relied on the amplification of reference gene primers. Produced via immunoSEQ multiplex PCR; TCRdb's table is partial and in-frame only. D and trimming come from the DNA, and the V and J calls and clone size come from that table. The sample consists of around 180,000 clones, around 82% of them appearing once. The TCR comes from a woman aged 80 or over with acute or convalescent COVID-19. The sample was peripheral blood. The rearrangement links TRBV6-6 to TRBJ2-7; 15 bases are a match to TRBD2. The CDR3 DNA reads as TGTGCCAGCAGCCCGGGACTAGCGGGGGGTATCTACGAGCAGTACTTC. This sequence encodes CASSPGLAGGIYEQYF.